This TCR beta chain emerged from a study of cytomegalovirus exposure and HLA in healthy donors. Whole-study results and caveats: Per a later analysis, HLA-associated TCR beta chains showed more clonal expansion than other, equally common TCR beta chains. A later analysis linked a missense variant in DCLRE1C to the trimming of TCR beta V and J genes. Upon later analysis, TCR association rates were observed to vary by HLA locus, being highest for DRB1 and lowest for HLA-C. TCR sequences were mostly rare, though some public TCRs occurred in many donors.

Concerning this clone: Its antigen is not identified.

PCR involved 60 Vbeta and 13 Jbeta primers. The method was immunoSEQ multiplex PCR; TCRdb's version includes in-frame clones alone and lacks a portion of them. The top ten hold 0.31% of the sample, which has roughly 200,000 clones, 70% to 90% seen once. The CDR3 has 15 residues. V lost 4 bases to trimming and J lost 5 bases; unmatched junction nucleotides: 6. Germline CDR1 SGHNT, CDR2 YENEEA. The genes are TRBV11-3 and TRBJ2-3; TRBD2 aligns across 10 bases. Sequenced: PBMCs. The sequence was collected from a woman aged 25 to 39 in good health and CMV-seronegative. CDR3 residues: CASSSGGLARDTQYF. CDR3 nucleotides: TGTGCCAGCAGCTCCGGGGGACTAGCGAGAGATACGCAGTATTTT.